The rows below give T cell receptor beta chains drawn from one sample of a study of blood T cell repertoires in COVID-19. Libraries were prepared by immunoSEQ multiplex PCR; TCRdb keeps only in-frame clonotypes and omits some of them. This sample has approximately 230,000 clones, with around nine tenths found just once. The sequenced material came from PBMCs or T cells enriched from blood (not recorded which). The origin of the receptors is a woman younger than 35 who had recovered from COVID-19. The CDR3 runs from the conserved cysteine through the conserved F or W. The order of the fields is clone size, V gene, J gene, D gene, CDR3 DNA, CDR3 protein. A D gene is named only where the DNA matches it firmly. Only some rows state a clone size, as once, few, many or a class for expanded clones.

size: .
V: TRBV5-1
J: TRBJ2-3
D: TRBD2
DNA: TGCGCCAGCAGCTCCGGGACTAGAGGGCCAGATACGCAGTATTTT
CDR3: CASSSGTRGPDTQYF

size: .
V: TRBV7-2
J: TRBJ1-5
D: .
DNA: TGTGCCAGCAGCTTAGTGTCAGGGGGCAATCAGCCCCAGCATTTT
CDR3: CASSLVSGGNQPQHF

size: .
V: TRBV15
J: TRBJ1-1
D: .
DNA: TGTGCCACCAGCAGAGCTGACAGCAACACTGAAGCTTTCTTT
CDR3: CATSRADSNTEAFF

size: once
V: TRBV19
J: TRBJ2-3
D: .
DNA: TGTGCCAGTAGTACAGGACAGATCACAGATACGCAGTATTTT
CDR3: CASSTGQITDTQYF

size: .
V: TRBV7-9
J: TRBJ2-7
D: .
DNA: TGTGCCAGCAGCTTGGCGGGGTTGATATACGAGCAGTACTTC
CDR3: CASSLAGLIYEQYF

size: .
V: TRBV5-1
J: TRBJ2-5
D: TRBD1
DNA: TGCGCCAGCAGCTCCACCGGGACAGCAGAGACCCAGTACTTC
CDR3: CASSSTGTAETQYF

size: .
V: TRBV24-1
J: TRBJ1-2
D: TRBD1
DNA: TGTGCCGTACGGGACAGGGGGCAAGGGAACTATGGCTACACCTTC
CDR3: CAVRDRGQGNYGYTF

size: .
V: TRBV19
J: TRBJ1-2
D: TRBD1
DNA: TGTGCCAGTAGTATCACAGGGGGCTATGGCTACACCTTC
CDR3: CASSITGGYGYTF

size: .
V: TRBV5-1
J: TRBJ1-5
D: .
DNA: TGCGCCACGGCTACGGGGATAAATCAGCCCCAGCATTTT
CDR3: CATATGINQPQHF

size: many
V: TRBV7-9
J: TRBJ2-1
D: TRBD2
DNA: TGTGCCAGCACCTTTGAGGGGCGGGAGGCTTTTGAGCAGTTCTTC
CDR3: CASTFEGREAFEQFF

size: .
V: TRBV4-1
J: TRBJ1-1
D: TRBD1
DNA: TGCGCCAGCAGCCAAAGGACAGGGGGCAACACTGAAGCTTTCTTT
CDR3: CASSQRTGGNTEAFF

size: .
V: TRBV4-1
J: TRBJ2-7
D: TRBD1
DNA: TGCGCCAGCAGCCAAGAGACAGGGAGTAGGACCTACGAGCAGTACTTC
CDR3: CASSQETGSRTYEQYF

size: .
V: TRBV9
J: TRBJ1-6
D: .
DNA: TGTGCCAGCAGCGCACAGGGAAATCTTAATTCACCCCTCCACTTT
CDR3: CASSAQGNLNSPLHF

size: .
V: TRBV3-1/TRBV3-2
J: TRBJ1-2
D: .
DNA: TGTGCCAGCAGCCAAGATTATGAGTCTAACTATGGCTACACCTTC
CDR3: CASSQDYESNYGYTF

size: once
V: TRBV11-2
J: TRBJ1-1
D: TRBD1
DNA: TGTGCCAGCAGCGGTTACGACAGGGGAGGGACTGAAGCTTTCTTT
CDR3: CASSGYDRGGTEAFF

size: .
V: TRBV19
J: TRBJ2-7
D: .
DNA: TGTGCCAGTAGTGCCCTCAGCGGGCTTACCCACGAGCAGTACTTC
CDR3: CASSALSGLTHEQYF

size: .
V: TRBV18
J: TRBJ2-2
D: TRBD1
DNA: TGTGCCAGCTCACGGACAGGGGGCAACACCGGGGAGCTGTTTTTT
CDR3: CASSRTGGNTGELFF

size: .
V: TRBV4-2
J: TRBJ2-5
D: TRBD2
DNA: TGTGCCAGCAGCCAAGACTACAGCGGGGGGGTCAAAGAGACCCAGTACTTC
CDR3: CASSQDYSGGVKETQYF

size: .
V: TRBV5-4
J: TRBJ2-7
D: .
DNA: TGTGCCAGCAGCTTGGGGGGGCGGTGGCTAGTCGAGCAGTACTTC
CDR3: CASSLGGRWLVEQYF

size: once
V: TRBV6-4
J: TRBJ1-2
D: .
DNA: TGTGCCAGCAGTCAGGGGCCTGCCCATGGCTACACCTTC
CDR3: CASSQGPAHGYTF

size: .
V: TRBV12-3/TRBV12-4
J: TRBJ1-1
D: .
DNA: TGTGCCAGCAGTTTCGACAGGAACACTGAAGCTTTCTTT
CDR3: CASSFDRNTEAFF

size: .
V: TRBV20-1
J: TRBJ2-5
D: TRBD1
DNA: TGCAGTGCTAGTGATCTTTTCGGGACAGGGGGTCTCCACCAAGAGACCCAGTACTTC
CDR3: CSASDLFGTGGLHQETQYF

size: .
V: TRBV2
J: TRBJ2-2
D: .
DNA: TGTGCCAGCAGTGAACTGGGAGAGAACACCGGGGAGCTGTTTTTT
CDR3: CASSELGENTGELFF

size: .
V: TRBV7-9
J: TRBJ1-1
D: .
DNA: TGTGCCAGCAGCTTTACCACAGATAACACTGAAGCTTTCTTT
CDR3: CASSFTTDNTEAFF

size: .
V: TRBV7-3
J: TRBJ2-1
D: .
DNA: TGTGCCAGCAGCTTAAGTGGCGGGGCGGCCTTCAATGAGCAGTTCTTC
CDR3: CASSLSGGAAFNEQFF

size: .
V: TRBV19
J: TRBJ1-1
D: .
DNA: TGTGCCAGTTCGCTCGGTCCCCGAACTGAAGCTTTCTTT
CDR3: CASSLGPRTEAFF

size: .
V: TRBV5-1
J: TRBJ1-1
D: TRBD1
DNA: TGCGCCAGCAGCCTAGACAGGGCAACTGAAGCTTTCTTT
CDR3: CASSLDRATEAFF

size: .
V: TRBV28
J: TRBJ2-1
D: TRBD2
DNA: TGTGCCAGCAGTTTAACGTCTGGGGCTAGCGGGAGCAATGAGCAGTTCTTC
CDR3: CASSLTSGASGSNEQFF

size: .
V: TRBV11-3
J: TRBJ2-7
D: .
DNA: TGTGCCAGCAGCGTCGACAGGTCCTACGAGCAGTACTTC
CDR3: CASSVDRSYEQYF

size: .
V: TRBV27
J: TRBJ1-1
D: .
DNA: TGTGCCAGCAGTTTGAATGGGATAGGGAAGGAGGGCACTGAAGCTTTCTTT
CDR3: CASSLNGIGKEGTEAFF

size: .
V: TRBV7-2
J: TRBJ2-1
D: .
DNA: TGTGCCAGCAGTTCTGAGTGGTATGAGCAGTTCTTC
CDR3: CASSSEWYEQFF